This T cell receptor beta chain was profiled in a study of robustness of blood B and T cell sequencing (dated by TCRdb to about 2018). Regarding the complete study: The study was designed to determine how much peripheral blood is required to reliably characterize an individual's TCRbeta and IgG repertoires. TCRbeta and IgG repertoires were quantified in each of the roughly 11 independently drawn blood samples. Two replicate TCRbeta cDNA libraries were prepared from one shared RNA pool from a single 10 ml draw, serving as technical replicates. Points the paper makes about the study in general: The 1,000 most abundant TCRbeta clonotypes from the pooled draws were found in every single 10 ml sample. Pooling tubes did not make the overlap of rare TCRbeta clonotypes any better, which implies that much larger blood volumes would be needed to capture those rare clonotypes. A full plateau was not reached by TCRbeta rarefaction curves, suggesting under-sequencing or many low-abundance clonotypes. Between the technical replicate libraries, approximately 95% of the top 10,000 TCRbeta clonotypes in one library were also present in the other library. When 3 or 4 tubes (roughly 27-45 ml blood) were combined, saturation was approached in coverage of the top 10,000 TCRbeta clonotypes. Evidence of cross-contamination, likely caused by batch processing, was seen in one pair of TCRbeta libraries, and the UMI-sequence pairs shared between the two libraries were removed. EDTA tubes required immediate fractionation, limiting use in multi-site collections.

Libraries were prepared through PCR. Sequencing instrument: Illumina MiSeq. SMARTScribe reverse transcriptase and a 5' template-switch oligo, by which a universal priming site was added, were used for cDNA synthesis. A 12-nucleotide random unique molecular identifier (UMI) was carried by the template-switch oligo, and each cDNA molecule was tagged with this UMI. During reverse transcription, chain-specific reverse primers targeted TCRbeta transcripts. Residual template-switch adapters were removed by uracil DNA glycosylase treatment, and cDNA was purified using a Qiagen MinElute kit. For the first PCR, KAPA HiFi HotStart ReadyMix was used for around 25 cycles, with amplification split across four 50 ul reactions containing step-out primers. Products of the first-round PCR were gel-purified before additional amplification. Illumina Nextera adapters were added in a second 8-cycle PCR, after which libraries were purified and pooled. The UMI barcode for each TCRbeta molecule was captured by a 50-nucleotide 5' read. In the paper's pipeline: The MIGEC toolkit was used to group reads by UMI into consensus reads. PEAR was used to merge forward and reverse consensus reads into final reads. A custom decontamination script removed identical UMI-sequence pairs shared across libraries, treating them as cross-sample contamination. MIGMAP, a wrapper around IgBLAST, was used for V(D)J assignment and CDR3 extraction. TCR clonotypes were defined by identical V gene, J gene and CDR3 amino acid sequence, and CDR1 and CDR2 were left unsequenced. Clones were called with MiXCR by TCRdb after fastp trimmed the public reads at Q25, and only in-frame beta chains were retained. Entries are consolidated by CDR3 protein sequence, retaining the most common genes and DNA. The V and J calls and clone size come from TCRdb's table, not from the authors' own analysis. The sample records more than 3,500 distinct CDR3 sequences, 56% of which are singletons. Less than 30% of the sample belongs to the ten largest clones.

TCRbeta repertoires were quantified from mRNA rather than genomic DNA, which captures expressed receptors. Leukocytes from the buffy coat were collected into Trizol, and RNA was extracted using the Direct-zol RNA MiniPrep Plus kit with no cell sorting. To separate plasma, buffy coat and red blood cells, EDTA blood tubes were immediately centrifuged at 4 degrees C. There are 15 amino acids in the CDR3, from cysteine to phenylalanine inclusive. Only CDR3 DNA remains: 45 bases, in frame from the first base. Ends trimmed: V by 3 bases, J by 7 bases; bases unmatched to a gene: 3. From the germline V gene (reference sequence), CDR1 is LGHDT and CDR2 is YNNKEL. Points on this clonotype: There is no known antigen for this receptor. No quality values exist for individual bases; no much larger clone is one base distant.

This clonotype was sampled from a human donor in good health. Rearrangement joined TRBV3-1 to TRBJ2-1; the central 13 bases match TRBD2. Sequencing was done on a sample of peripheral blood. The DNA reads as follows: TGTGCCAGCAGCCAGACTAGCGGGGGGTTAAATGAGCAGTTCTTC. It codes for CASSQTSGGLNEQFF.